Sequencing of this T cell receptor beta chain was carried out in a study of blood T cell repertoires in COVID-19 (dated by TCRdb to 2020 to 2021). For the study in its entirety: Samples from collaborators originated in the United States, Italy and Spain and spanned both the acute and convalescent phases of COVID-19. The prospective study material was composed of cDNA or gDNA derived from T cells, B-cell-depleted T cells, or PBMCs. Deeply sampled blood TCRbeta repertoires from subjects exposed to, actively infected with, or recovered from COVID-19 were included in the dataset. The repertoires were made available in a free public database intended to serve as a resource for research on the immune response to SARS-CoV-2. Samples were obtained from the ongoing ImmuneRACE study (first 160 participants) and from 1,254 subjects provided by 6 global collaborators. A de-identified subject ID, COVID-19 status, age in years and sex were almost always included in the sample metadata. Where available, HLA class I and class II types were obtained from metadata supplied by the sample provider rather than from assay-based typing.

Its CDR3 holds 16 amino acids, cysteine through phenylalanine. Only CDR3 DNA is held: 48 bases, read in frame from base 1. According to the germline V gene (reference sequence), CDR1 reads WNHNN and CDR2 reads SYGVQD. TCRbeta CDR3 regions were amplified from genomic DNA using the immunoSEQ Assay, a bias-controlled multiplex PCR. As for how the authors treated the data: Nucleated cell counts per sample were estimated from amplification of reference gene primers within the assay. Sequence reads were collapsed and filtered to measure the absolute abundance of every unique TCRbeta CDR3 rearrangement. For each sample, productive Simpson clonality was calculated as the square root of Simpson's diversity index over productive rearrangements. The table comes from immuneACCESS by way of TCRdb, which keeps in-frame sequences with V and J called. Part of the clones is missing from these tables; in studies checked, under half for an unresolved V gene and the rest for unknown reasons. V, J and clone size derive from that table, while D and trimming were established from the DNA sequence. A total of around 47,000 clones appear in this sample, roughly 71% of them only once. Under 6.5% of the sample goes to the ten largest clones.

The paper as a whole reports these results and caveats: Clinical and demographic metadata were provided uncurated, with the amount varying by source and participant.

Turning to this clone: Its binding antigen is unknown. Nothing much larger sits one base from this clone, and base qualities are not available. The sample carries other DNA sequences with the same CDR3.

The collaborating institutions used their own protocols to collect whole blood in K2EDTA tubes. Collaborator samples were shipped for TCRbeta analysis as frozen whole blood, isolated PBMCs, or DNA extracted from either sample type. The sample comprised peripheral blood. The rearrangement joined TRBV10-1 to TRBJ1-1, with TRBD1 matching 10 junction bases. The source is a man older than 75 with acute or convalescent COVID-19. CDR3 sequence: CGLPNPGTGAGTEAFF. The DNA sequence is given as TGCGGCCTCCCGAATCCCGGGACAGGGGCAGGCACTGAAGCTTTCTTT.